The 22 T cell receptor beta chains in this list originate from one sample, sequenced in a study of blood T cell repertoires in COVID-19. Profiling relied on immunoSEQ multiplex PCR, and the TCRdb table lists in-frame clones only, not all of them. The data hold around 390,000 clones, with about 87% observed a single time. Sequenced material: PBMCs or T cells enriched from blood (not recorded which). The receptors derive from a woman in her forties or fifties who had recovered from COVID-19.

This sequence joins TRBV5-5 and TRBJ1-3, with D unresolved. The CDR3 sequence is 15 residues long. Trimming cost V 4 bases and J 0 bases, with 11 bases left between them. Germline CDR1 is SGHKS and CDR2 is YYEKEE (reference sequence). In DNA, the CDR3 is TGTGCCAGCAGCGAGCACTCTTACTCTGGAAACACCATATATTTT. Encoded protein: CASSEHSYSGNTIYF. The full variable domain, rest sourced from reference TRBV5-5 and TRBJ1-3, is DAGVTQSPTHLIKTRGQQVTLRCSPISGHKSVSWYQQVLGQGPQFIFQYYEKEERGRGNFPDRFSARQFPNYSSELNVNALLLGDSALYLCASSEHSYSGNTIYFGEGSWLTVV.

This clone came up once. The V call is TRBV2, the J call TRBJ1-4; D unresolved. CDR1 is SNHLY and CDR2 is FYNNEI in the germline V gene. The ends were cut back, 1 base at V and 8 bases at J, with 8 bases in the middle. The CDR3 totals 13 residues. CDR3 in DNA: TGTGCCAGCAGTGAAGGAACTCTAGAAAAACTGTTTTTT. Its protein product is CASSEGTLEKLFF.

This chain uses TRBV11-2 with TRBJ2-6, with a weak D call TRBD2 (6 bases). The CDR3 contains 16 residues. In germline, CDR1 is SGHAT, CDR2 FQNNGV. V lost 5 bases, J lost 4 bases, and 15 bases lay in between. DNA of the CDR3: TGTGCCAGCAGCCCCATCGGAGGGTACGGGGCCAACGTCCTGACTTTC. This codes for CASSPIGGYGANVLTF.

The chain combines TRBV14 with TRBJ1-3, with a weak D call TRBD1 (6 bases). With 7 bases removed from V and 7 bases from J, the gap between germline ends came to 11 bases. The germline V gene has CDR1 SGHDN and CDR2 FVKESK. This CDR3 has 12 residues. The CDR3 sequence: CASKGGRNTIYF. The CDR3 bases are TGTGCCAGCAAAGGGGGAAGGAACACCATATATTTT. The complete variable domain, with remaining parts taken from reference TRBV14 and TRBJ1-3, reads EAGVTQFPSHSVIEKGQTVTLRCDPISGHDNLYWYRRVMGKEIKFLLHFVKESKQDESGMPNNRFLAERTGGTYSTLKVQPAELEDSGVYFCASKGGRNTIYFGEGSWLTVV.

The V call is TRBV15, the J call TRBJ1-2; TRBD1 might be the D (6 bases). This CDR3 region has 15 residues. Germline CDR1 and CDR2: LNHNV and YYDKDF (reference sequence). V lost 3 bases and J 9 bases, leaving 20 bases between the germline ends. CDR3 region: CATSRGHLGAGSYTF. CDR3 nucleotide sequence: TGTGCCACCAGCAGGGGCCACCTGGGGGCTGGGAGCTACACCTTC.

The V gene is TRBV28, the J gene TRBJ1-6, with a possible D match to TRBD1 (5 bases). The germline V gene encodes CDR1 MDHEN and CDR2 SYDVKM. The CDR3 totals 15 residues. V was clipped by 2 bases and J by 6 bases, with 11 bases between them. The CDR3 nucleotides read TGTGCCAGCAGTTTAGACAGCAAGAGTAATTCACCCCTCCACTTT. It yields the protein CASSLDSKSNSPLHF.

The genes are TRBV10-3 and TRBJ2-7; D is possibly TRBD1 (5 bases). The CDR3 loop spans 15 amino acids. Germline V CDR1 and CDR2: ENHRY, SYGVKD. Trimming removed 0 bases from V and 6 bases from J, with 15 bases in between. The CDR3 loop reads CAISESSQGLGEQYF. The CDR3 coding sequence is TGTGCCATCAGTGAGTCGAGTCAGGGTCTCGGCGAGCAGTACTTC.

The chain uses TRBV5-6 and TRBJ1-5, with D unclear. CDR3 length: 12 residues. The germline V gene has CDR1 SGHDT and CDR2 YYEEEE. V dropped 2 bases and J dropped 3 bases, with 3 bases sitting between them. The CDR3, as DNA: TGTGCCAGCAGCTTCTTCAATCAGCCCCAGCATTTT. Translated, it gives CASSFFNQPQHF.

The V and J genes are TRBV5-6 and TRBJ1-2; D perhaps matches TRBD1 (6 bases). V gave up 3 bases and J gave up 5 bases, with 26 bases separating them. The CDR3 is made up of 18 amino acids. Germline CDR1 reads SGHDT; CDR2 reads YYEEEE. The CDR3 sequence is CASSSLNRDNVREYGYTF. The DNA for the CDR3 is TGTGCCAGCAGCTCCCTAAACAGGGATAATGTTCGAGAATATGGCTACACCTTC.

V is TRBV14 and J is TRBJ2-5; maybe TRBD1 (6 bases). The CDR3 totals 15 residues. Trimming cost V 1 base and J 4 bases, with 13 bases left between them. Germline V gives CDR1 SGHDN, CDR2 FVKESK. CDR3 nucleotide sequence: TGTGCCAGCAGCCAAGTGAAGGGGGTAGGAGAGACCCAGTACTTC. Its protein product is CASSQVKGVGETQYF.

The chain links TRBV4-2 to TRBJ1-5, with D possibly being TRBD1 (6 bases). The CDR3 has 16 amino acids. Trimming took off 0 bases at V and 1 base at J, with 10 bases between the two ends. Germline V CDR1 and CDR2: LGHNA, YNFKEQ. The CDR3 is CASSQDSGASNQPQHF. The CDR3 nucleotides read TGTGCCAGCAGCCAAGATTCAGGGGCCAGCAATCAGCCCCAGCATTTT.

The chain is built from TRBV18 and TRBJ1-2, with D perhaps TRBD1 (5 bases). CDR1 is KGHSH and CDR2 is LQKENI in the germline V gene. The CDR3 is 16 amino acids. The V end lost 0 bases, the J end lost 4 bases, and 15 bases lay between the germline ends. The CDR3 protein is CASSPPYLTVTYGYTF. The CDR3 DNA reads as TGTGCCAGCTCACCACCATACTTGACAGTCACCTATGGCTACACCTTC.

CDR3 nucleotide sequence: TGTGCCAGCGACAGGAATAGCAATCAGCCCCAGCATTTT. Translation: CASDRNSNQPQHF. The chain employs TRBV6-5 and TRBJ1-5, with D tentatively TRBD1 (6 bases). Germline V gives CDR1 MNHEY, CDR2 SVGAGI. The CDR3 extends over 13 amino acids. V lost 8 bases to trimming and J lost 0 bases, with 8 bases between them.

This sequence joins TRBV19 and TRBJ1-5; possible D gene TRBD1, 5 bases. This CDR3 has 14 residues. The germline V gene encodes CDR1 LNHDA and CDR2 SQIVND (reference sequence). V lost 5 bases and J 0 bases, leaving 8 bases between the germline ends. CDR3 in amino acids: CASSRQNSNQPQHF. CDR3 DNA sequence: TGTGCCAGTAGTCGACAGAATAGCAATCAGCCCCAGCATTTT.

V is TRBV7-3 and J is TRBJ2-1, with TRBD2 matching 14 bases. The V segment lost 5 bases and the J segment 1 base; nucleotides outside the gene matches: 10. The germline CDR1 and CDR2 sequences are SGHTA and FQGTGA. The CDR3 has 19 residues. The CDR3 protein is CASSPGLAGALGSYNEQFF. The CDR3, as DNA: TGTGCCAGCAGCCCGGGACTAGCGGGGGCCTTGGGATCCTACAATGAGCAGTTCTTC. Full variable domain (remainder filled in from reference TRBV7-3 and TRBJ2-1): GAGVSQTPSNKVTEKGKYVELRCDPISGHTALYWYRQSLGQGPEFLIYFQGTGAADDSGLPNDRFFAVRPEGSVSTLKIQRTERGDSAVYLCASSPGLAGALGSYNEQFFGPGTRLTVL.

The genes are TRBV28 and TRBJ1-2; TRBD1 matches at 8 bases. The CDR3 length is 16 residues. CDR1 MDHEN and CDR2 SYDVKM come from the germline V gene. Trimming cost V 4 bases and J 3 bases; bases outside gene matches: 10. The CDR3 nucleotides read TGTGCCAGCAGTTCACCCCTCCCGGACAGGGACTATGGCTACACCTTC. It translates to CASSSPLPDRDYGYTF.

This clone was seen only a few times. The V gene is TRBV2, the J gene TRBJ1-4, with TRBD1 matching 8 bases. After removal of 4 bases from V and 8 bases from J, the junction contained 6 bases not matched to a gene. Germline V gene sequence: CDR1 SNHLY, CDR2 FYNNEI. CDR3 length equals 14 residues. The CDR3 loop reads CASSGEGTGEKLFF. Here the CDR3 DNA reads TGTGCCAGCAGTGGGGAGGGGACAGGAGAAAAACTGTTTTTT.

This chain joins TRBV10-3 and TRBJ1-3, with D unresolved. The CDR3 totals 15 residues. CDR1 and CDR2 (germline): ENHRY, SYGVKD. Trimming took 2 bases from V and 0 from J, leaving 8 bases between them. CDR3 in amino acids: CAISERGVSGNTIYF. CDR3 DNA sequence: TGTGCCATCAGTGAGCGAGGAGTCTCTGGAAACACCATATATTTT.

The chain joins TRBV5-6 to TRBJ1-5, with 10 bases lining up with TRBD1. The junction had 10 bases not matched to a gene; V was cut back by 4 bases and J by 6 bases. Germline CDR1 and CDR2: SGHDT and YYEEEE. This CDR3 region has 16 residues. The CDR3 spells CASSRGTGELAQPQHF. The CDR3 DNA sequence: TGTGCCAGCAGCAGGGGGACAGGGGAATTAGCTCAGCCCCAGCATTTT.

The chain recombines TRBV3-1 (or the pseudogene TRBV3-2) with TRBJ1-3; TRBD1 matches at 7 bases. J was trimmed by 4 bases and V by 4 bases; bases with no gene match: 7. This CDR3 is built from 15 residues. Looked up from germline, CDR1 is LGHDT and CDR2 is YNNKEL (reference sequence). This CDR3 reads CASSPSLGQGNTIYF. CDR3 coding DNA: TGTGCCAGCAGCCCTAGTCTGGGACAGGGAAACACCATATATTTT.

The chain links TRBV7-2 to TRBJ2-1; D possibly corresponds to TRBD1 (5 bases). V lost 1 base and J 9 bases, leaving 19 bases between the germline ends. The V gene's germline CDR1 is SGHTA and CDR2 FQGNSA. CDR3 length: 16 amino acids. The CDR3 spells CASSLEVGLRPTEQFF. In DNA, the CDR3 is TGTGCCAGCAGCTTAGAGGTGGGGCTAAGGCCTACTGAGCAGTTCTTC.

The chain employs TRBV4-1 and TRBJ1-6; D unclear. The CDR3 covers 17 residues. Germline lookup yields CDR1 MGHRA and CDR2 YSYEKL. V was clipped by 2 bases and J by 6 bases, with 17 bases between them. The CDR3 coding sequence is TGCGCCAGCAGCCAATCGTTCGGGTTTGAACTTAATTCACCCCTCCACTTT. Its translation: CASSQSFGFELNSPLHF.